These 30 T cell receptor beta chains were all obtained from the same sample, sequenced in a study of CD8 T cells in ankylosing spondylitis. For these receptors, no antigen is known. TCRdb called the 5' RACE reads again in MiXCR, with one record for every CDR3 protein. The sample includes fewer than 450,000 distinct CDR3 sequences, roughly a sixth seen only once; the top ten take 1%. General study findings and limits: Within ankylosing spondylitis blood, a TCR beta motif made up of eight or nine highly homologous variants appeared to be characteristic.

The sequencing sample was made of blood, either unsorted or a sorted T cell fraction (not recorded which). Receptor source: a male donor with ankylosing spondylitis.

This clonotype was observed at least ten times. CDR3 nucleotides: TGCGCCAGCAGCCAAACACTAGCGGGAGTTAACAATGAGCAGTTCTTC. It yields the protein CASSQTLAGVNNEQFF. The chain combines TRBV4-3 with TRBJ2-1, with TRBD2 matching 11 bases. Germline V gene sequence: CDR1 LGHNA, CDR2 YSLEER. The CDR3 is made up of 16 amino acids. With V trimmed by 2 bases and J by 5 bases, 5 bases remained unmatched.

This clonotype was observed a handful of times. This CDR3 is CASSSYAGTSLNEQFF. CDR3 in DNA: TGTGCCAGCAGCTCTTACGCTGGGACTAGCCTAAATGAGCAGTTCTTC. J is TRBJ2-1 and V is TRBV7-8; TRBD2 agrees at 9 bases. The CDR3 length is 16 residues. V lost 4 bases to trimming and J lost 7 bases; unmatched junction nucleotides: 11. The germline CDR1 and CDR2 sequences are SGHVS and FQNEAQ.

The table lists this clonotype with a few counts. The chain links TRBV27 to TRBJ2-5, with D uncertain. The germline V gene encodes CDR1 MNHEY and CDR2 SMNVEV (reference sequence). CDR3 size: 15 residues. V was cut by 5 bases and J by 2 bases, with 15 bases left in between. The CDR3 region is CASSRSGKGQETQYF. The DNA of the CDR3 is TGTGCCAGCAGTCGGTCTGGCAAGGGACAAGAGACCCAGTACTTC.

The V gene is TRBV20-1, the J gene TRBJ2-5; no clear D gene. CDR1 and CDR2 (germline): DFQATT, SNEGSKA (reference sequence). V gave up 3 bases and J gave up 5 bases, with 13 bases separating them. This CDR3 is built from 13 residues. CDR3: CSASRALQETQYF. The CDR3, as DNA: TGCAGTGCTAGCCGGGCCCTGCAGGAGACCCAGTACTTC.

This clonotype was seen more than once but under ten times. The chain has TRBV4-3 and TRBJ2-1; possibly TRBD2 for D (5 bases). CDR3 size: 17 residues. V lost 0 bases to trimming and J lost 3 bases, with 15 bases between them. Germline-derived CDR1 and CDR2 are LGHNA and YSLEER. The CDR3 sequence: CASSQEWTPHVYNEQFF. The CDR3 coding sequence is TGCGCCAGCAGCCAAGAATGGACTCCCCATGTCTACAATGAGCAGTTCTTC.

V and J are TRBV4-2 and TRBJ2-5; 13 bases match TRBD2. Trimming removed 1 base from V and 7 bases from J; junction bases left unmatched: 9. CDR3 length: 17 residues. Germline lookup yields CDR1 LGHNA and CDR2 YNFKEQ. CDR3 amino acids: CASSQVGTSGMMGTQYF. For the CDR3, the DNA is TGTGCCAGCAGCCAAGTTGGGACTAGCGGGATGATGGGGACCCAGTACTTC.

A few counts support this clonotype. V and J are TRBV3-1 and TRBJ2-7, with D tentatively TRBD1 (5 bases). CDR3 length: 14 residues. With 4 bases removed from V and 2 bases from J, the gap between germline ends came to 12 bases. Germline V gene data show CDR1 as LGHDT and CDR2 as YNNKEL (reference sequence). The chain's CDR3 is CASSPRDFAYEQYF. As DNA, the CDR3 is TGTGCCAGCAGCCCCAGGGATTTCGCCTACGAGCAGTACTTC.

The V and J genes are TRBV2 and TRBJ1-5; 9 bases match TRBD1. After removal of 7 bases from V and 2 bases from J, the junction contained 6 bases not matched to a gene. Germline CDR1 is SNHLY and CDR2 is FYNNEI. CDR3 length: 15 amino acids. The CDR3 here is CASILDRGGNQPQHF. The CDR3 coding sequence is TGTGCCAGCATTCTGGACAGGGGTGGCAATCAGCCCCAGCATTTT.

This clonotype was counted many times. The chain joins TRBV10-3 to TRBJ1-2; perhaps TRBD1 as D (5 bases). This CDR3 has 13 residues. CDR1 ENHRY and CDR2 SYGVKD come from the germline V gene. Trimming pared 5 bases from V and 4 bases from J, leaving 11 bases between. CDR3: CAISPQGPYGYTF. Written as DNA, the CDR3 is TGTGCCATCAGTCCTCAGGGTCCCTATGGCTACACCTTC.

This clonotype turned up a few times. The J gene is TRBJ1-2, the V gene TRBV12-3 or TRBV12-4, with D maybe TRBD1 (6 bases). The CDR3 contains 15 residues. The V gene lost 5 bases and the J gene lost 7 bases, with 20 bases spanning the gap. The CDR3 region is CASSRPSQGSLGYTF. CDR3 in DNA: TGTGCCAGCAGTAGGCCCAGTCAGGGGAGTCTTGGCTACACCTTC.

There are many counts of this clonotype. The CDR3 reads CASTHELAVSYEQYF. Here the CDR3 DNA reads TGTGCCAGCACCCACGAACTAGCGGTTTCCTACGAGCAGTACTTC. The chain links TRBV12-3 or TRBV12-4 to TRBJ2-7, with 8 bases that match TRBD2. The V segment lost 7 bases and the J segment 1 base; nucleotides outside the gene matches: 9. The CDR3 consists of 15 residues.

The chain combines TRBV15 with TRBJ2-2; D unresolved. CDR3 length: 15 residues. V lost 0 bases to trimming and J lost 5 bases, with 10 bases between them. Per germline, CDR1 LNHNV and CDR2 YYDKDF (reference sequence). CDR3 nucleotide sequence: TGTGCCACCAGCAGAGATCGGGTCCAGACCGGGGAGCTGTTTTTT. It yields the protein CATSRDRVQTGELFF. The full variable domain, in which reference TRBV15 and TRBJ2-2 provide the parts outside the CDR3, is DAMVIQNPRYQVTQFGKPVTLSCSQTLNHNVMYWYQQKSSQAPKLLFHYYDKDFNNEADTPDNFQSRRPNTSFCFLDIRSPGLGDTAMYLCATSRDRVQTGELFFGEGSRLTVL.

This clonotype came up a few times. The rearrangement joins TRBV6-1 to TRBJ2-2, with 8 nucleotides matching TRBD1. J was trimmed by 5 bases and V by 7 bases; bases with no gene match: 6. The CDR3 length is 14 residues. The V gene's germline CDR1 is MNHNS and CDR2 SASEGT. In DNA, the CDR3 is TGTGCCAGCAAAGAACAGGGGGATACCGGGGAGCTGTTTTTT. Translation: CASKEQGDTGELFF.

This clonotype turned up a few times. The CDR3 DNA follows: TGCGCCAGCAGCACGGGTAGCGAGGGGACAGATACGCAGTATTTT. Protein sequence: CASSTGSEGTDTQYF. V is TRBV5-1 and J is TRBJ2-3, with D perhaps being TRBD1 or TRBD2 (5 bases each). Trimming removed 4 bases at V and 3 bases at J, with 15 bases between. Germline values: CDR1 SGHRS, CDR2 YFSETQ. This CDR3 has 15 amino acids.

The rearrangement uses TRBV2 and TRBJ2-5, with TRBD2 matching over 10 bases. This CDR3 is 16 amino acids long. Trimming cost V 5 bases and J 2 bases; bases outside gene matches: 8. CDR1 is SNHLY, CDR2 FYNNEI, per germline. The CDR3 DNA reads as TGTGCCAGCAGTCGACCGGGACTAGCGTCTCAAGAGACCCAGTACTTC. This sequence encodes CASSRPGLASQETQYF.

This clonotype was seen only a few times. The J gene is TRBJ2-6, the V gene TRBV27; D is unclear. The V end was cut by 5 bases, the J end by 2 bases, with 7 bases between. The CDR3 consists of 14 residues. Germline V gene data show CDR1 as MNHEY and CDR2 as SMNVEV (reference sequence). The CDR3, as DNA: TGTGCCAGCAGTCCCTCGGCTGGGGCCAACGTCCTGACTTTC. Translating it yields CASSPSAGANVLTF.

The genes are TRBV29-1 and TRBJ1-1; 8 nucleotides align to TRBD1. With 1 base clipped from V and 5 bases from J, the junction kept 6 bases outside the gene matches. From germline, CDR1 is SQVTM and CDR2 ANQGSEA. The CDR3 has 14 residues. The chain's CDR3 is CSVEGQGPRTEAFF. CDR3 sequence (DNA): TGCAGCGTTGAAGGACAGGGGCCGCGGACTGAAGCTTTCTTT.

The chain links TRBV20-1 to TRBJ1-5; 7 nucleotides agree with TRBD1. The CDR3 runs 17 residues. Germline loops: CDR1 DFQATT, CDR2 SNEGSKA (reference sequence). J gave up 5 bases and V 6 bases, and 19 bases lay outside the gene matches. The CDR3: CSATTGRSRLSDQPQHF. The CDR3 DNA follows: TGCAGTGCCACGACAGGGAGAAGCCGCCTGAGCGATCAGCCCCAGCATTTT.

This clonotype was counted a few times. The chain recombines TRBV28 with TRBJ2-7; TRBD2 might be the D (6 bases). V was shortened by 4 bases and J by 3 bases, with 10 bases between the two germline ends. The CDR3 has 13 amino acids. Germline CDR1 reads MDHEN; CDR2 reads SYDVKM. Written as DNA, the CDR3 is TGTGCCAGCAGTTCGGGCGGGGTCTACGAGCAGTACTTC. Translation: CASSSGGVYEQYF.

This clonotype was detected a few times. This rearrangement joins TRBV28 to TRBJ2-3; D might be TRBD1 or TRBD2, each matching 5 bases. The CDR3 contains 15 residues. Between the trimmed V and J ends, which lost 2 bases and 5 bases, there was a span of 14 bases. Germline V gene data show CDR1 as MDHEN and CDR2 as SYDVKM. The CDR3 spells CASSLRGTLLDTQYF. CDR3 nucleotide sequence: TGTGCCAGCAGTTTACGAGGGACCCTGCTAGATACGCAGTATTTT.

This clonotype has a handful of counts. This chain uses TRBV6-1 with TRBJ2-7; D is perhaps TRBD1 (6 bases). Germline CDR1 is MNHNS and CDR2 is SASEGT. Trimming pared 2 bases from V and 6 bases from J, leaving 17 bases between. The CDR3 length is 15 residues. The CDR3 DNA is TGTGCCAGCAGTGAATTAGACAGGTGGTCTAGCGAGCAGTACTTC. As protein: CASSELDRWSSEQYF.

In its sample, this clonotype was seen a few times. The V call is TRBV7-2, the J call TRBJ2-7; TRBD2 aligns across 7 bases. V shed 7 bases and J 3 bases; nucleotides not matched to a gene: 9. CDR1 and CDR2 from the germline V gene are SGHTA and FQGNSA. The length of the CDR3 is 14 residues. The CDR3 region has the DNA TGTGCCAGCACCGTCACTAGCGACTTCTACGAGCAGTACTTC. It encodes CASTVTSDFYEQYF. The full variable domain, completed using reference TRBV7-2 and TRBJ2-7, is GAGVSQSPSNKVTEKGKDVELRCDPISGHTALYWYRQSLGQGLEFLIYFQGNSAPDKSGLPSDRFSAERTGGSVSTLTIQRTQQEDSAVYLCASTVTSDFYEQYFGPGTRLTVT.

This clonotype has more than one count but fewer than ten. V usage is TRBV18 and J usage is TRBJ2-5, with 9 positions matching TRBD2. The germline gives CDR1 KGHSH, CDR2 LQKENI. With V trimmed by 4 bases and J by 2 bases, 11 bases remained unmatched. The CDR3 contains 17 residues. The CDR3 bases are TGTGCCAGCTCACTGTTCTCTCTAGCGGGGACGCAAGAGACCCAGTACTTC. This codes for CASSLFSLAGTQETQYF.

This clonotype was seen many times. The rearrangement uses TRBV12-3 or TRBV12-4 and TRBJ1-5, with 11 bases lining up with TRBD1. This CDR3 comprises 15 residues. With 6 bases clipped from V and 6 bases from J, the junction kept 7 bases outside the gene matches. The CDR3 sequence: CASRWDRGVGQPQHF. DNA for the CDR3: TGTGCCAGCAGGTGGGACAGGGGGGTTGGTCAGCCCCAGCATTTT.

This clonotype came up a few times. The chain uses TRBV12-3 or TRBV12-4 and TRBJ1-5; 9 positions match TRBD1. The CDR3 is made up of 16 amino acids. V was clipped by 3 bases and J by 4 bases; unmatched bases: 7. The chain's CDR3 is CASSFTGTGFNQPQHF. The DNA of the CDR3 is TGTGCCAGCAGTTTTACCGGGACAGGGTTTAATCAGCCCCAGCATTTT.

V gene TRBV4-3 combines with J gene TRBJ1-4; no definite D call. Trimming cost V 1 base and J 7 bases, with 13 bases left between them. CDR1 LGHNA and CDR2 YSLEER come from the germline V gene. The CDR3 runs 15 residues. CDR3 protein: CASSQGWRRVEKLFF. The CDR3 nucleotides are TGCGCCAGCAGCCAAGGGTGGCGAAGGGTTGAAAAACTGTTTTTT.

V usage is TRBV12-3 or TRBV12-4 and J usage is TRBJ1-4; weak D call: TRBD1 (6 bases). V shed 6 bases and J shed 12 bases, with 23 bases lying between them. The CDR3 loop spans 15 amino acids. The CDR3 nucleotides read TGTGCCAGCAGGCAAACAGAATCTCGAGGGGGACAACTGTTTTTT. This translates into CASRQTESRGGQLFF.

The rearrangement joins TRBV20-1 to TRBJ2-3, with TRBD2 as a possible D gene (5 bases). Per germline, CDR1 DFQATT and CDR2 SNEGSKA (reference sequence). The V end was cut by 0 bases, the J end by 6 bases, with 13 bases between. This CDR3 spans 14 amino acids. CDR3 nucleotides: TGCAGTGCTAGAGACTCTGGGAGTGGGGATACGCAGTATTTT. Translating gives CSARDSGSGDTQYF.

There are many counts of this clonotype. The chain has TRBV12-3 or TRBV12-4 and TRBJ1-1; no reliable D call. Trimming removed 6 bases from V and 7 bases from J, with 18 bases in between. The CDR3 is 14 amino acids. CDR3 nucleotide sequence: TGTGCCAGCAGAGTCCTAGGTGTGGCAGGTGAAGCTTTCTTT. This sequence encodes CASRVLGVAGEAFF.

This chain connects TRBV6-4 to TRBJ1-1; a possible D gene is TRBD1 (5 bases). Germline CDR1 is MRHNA and CDR2 is SNTAGT. The CDR3 sequence is 14 residues long. Trimming took 8 bases from V and 2 from J, leaving 15 bases between them. CDR3 DNA sequence: TGTGCCAGCCCTGACGGAGGGGAAAACACTGAAGCTTTCTTT. It yields the protein CASPDGGENTEAFF.